These T cell receptor beta chains were read from a single sample in a study of glioma-infiltrating T cells. From the multiplex PCR reads, TCRdb called clonotypes with MiXCR, one entry per CDR3 protein. The table records approximately 190,000 distinct CDR3 sequences, more than 25% of them present only once. The sequenced material came from glioma tissue, nonneoplastic brain tissue, or PBMCs (not recorded which). Source of these receptors: a human donor with low-grade glioma or glioblastoma, undergoing nonglioma brain surgery, or in good health (not recorded which). The CDR3 runs from the conserved cysteine through the conserved F or W. The order of the fields is V gene, clone size, D gene, J gene, CDR3 DNA, CDR3 protein. The D gene is left open where the match is weak. Rows give clone size only sometimes, using once, few, many, or a class for an expanded clone.

>TRBV6-4|many|.|TRBJ2-1
TGTGCCAGCAGTGAGACAGGAGCGGGAAACTACAATGAGCAGTTCTTC
CASSETGAGNYNEQFF
>TRBV29-1|many|TRBD1|TRBJ1-2
TGCAGCGTCGCGACAGGGACGTATGGCTACACCTTC
CSVATGTYGYTF
>TRBV28|many|.|TRBJ2-5
TGTGCCAGCAGCCTCGCCTGGAACCAAGAGACCCAGTACTTC
CASSLAWNQETQYF
>TRBV7-6|many|TRBD2|TRBJ2-3
TGTGCCAGCAGCTTAATTCGGACTAGCGGGAGGACAGATACGCAGTATTTT
CASSLIRTSGRTDTQYF
>TRBV18|.|.|TRBJ1-1
TGTGCCAGCTCACCACCCGGGACAAGGCGGGTAGCTTTCTTT
CASSPPGTRRVAFF
>TRBV28|many|.|TRBJ1-2
TGTGCCAGTGGACGGCGAGGTTCGGGCTACACCTTC
CASGRRGSGYTF
>TRBV20-1|.|TRBD2|TRBJ2-2
TGCAGTGCTAGAGATTGGGCTAGCGGGAGCCCCGGGGAGCTGTTTTTT
CSARDWASGSPGELFF
>TRBV4-1|.|.|TRBJ2-3
TGCGCCAGCAGGGGGTCGGGGGCAACAGATACGCGGTATTTT
CASRGSGATDTRYF
>TRBV29-1|few|.|TRBJ2-5
TGCAGCGTTGAAGATGACGAGTTTCGGGAGACCCAGTACTTC
CSVEDDEFRETQYF
>TRBV4-1|.|.|TRBJ2-2
TGCGCCAGCAGCCATCCCAAGCCAGGACAAGACACCGGGGAGCTGTTTTTT
CASSHPKPGQDTGELFF
>TRBV18|few|TRBD1|TRBJ1-5
TGTGCCAGCTCACCACTTGGCCCCGGGACAGGGGACAATCAGCCCCAGCATTTT
CASSPLGPGTGDNQPQHF
>TRBV4-1|.|TRBD1|TRBJ2-7
TGCGCCAGCAGCCAAGGGGGGACAGGGGTCTACGAGCAGTACTTC
CASSQGGTGVYEQYF
>TRBV6-2/TRBV6-3|many|.|TRBJ2-7
TGTGCCAGCAGCCTCGGACCATTAACCTACGAGCAGTACTTC
CASSLGPLTYEQYF
>TRBV6-1|many|.|TRBJ2-5
TGTGCCACCTCCCGGGGCCAAGAGACCCAGTACTTC
CATSRGQETQYF
>TRBV5-4|.|.|TRBJ1-1
TGTGCCAGCAGCTCAGACAGGAACACTGAAGTTTTCTTT
CASSSDRNTEVFF
>TRBV3-1|once|TRBD1|TRBJ2-5
TGTGCCAGCAGCCAAGAAAAGGGGCGAACAGGGGGAGAGACCCAGTACTTC
CASSQEKGRTGGETQYF
>TRBV10-3|many|.|TRBJ2-7
TGTGCCAGCAGCGGGACAGACTCCTACGAGCAGTACTTC
CASSGTDSYEQYF
>TRBV7-2|.|.|TRBJ2-7
TGTGCCAGCTTGCTAAGCGGCGCGTCCTACAACGAGCAGTACTTC
CASLLSGASYNEQYF
>TRBV11-2|few|.|TRBJ2-7
TGTGCCAGCAGCTTAGATGGTGGTAACCACGAGCAGTACTTC
CASSLDGGNHEQYF
>TRBV4-3|few|TRBD2|TRBJ2-3
TGCGCCAGCAGCCAAGGGGGGACTAGCGGGAGCACAGATACGCAGTATTTT
CASSQGGTSGSTDTQYF
>TRBV4-1|many|.|TRBJ2-3
TGCGCCAGCAGCCAAGCGAATATGGCGGTGAGCACAGATACGCAGTATTTT
CASSQANMAVSTDTQYF
>TRBV6-1|many|TRBD2|TRBJ2-1
TGTGCCAGCAGTAGCGGGATGGGGAATGAGCAGTTCTTC
CASSSGMGNEQFF
>TRBV28|.|TRBD2|TRBJ2-3
TGTGCCAGCAGTAACTCCGGGACTAGCCCGATGGTCATAGATACGCAGTATTTT
CASSNSGTSPMVIDTQYF
>TRBV6-6|.|.|TRBJ2-1
TGTGCCAGCAATTACTCAGGGGACTACTCCTACAATGAGCAGTTCTTC
CASNYSGDYSYNEQFF
>TRBV5-1|.|.|TRBJ2-7
TGCGCCAGCAGCTTGGCAGGGGAATTGATCGAGCAGTACTTC
CASSLAGELIEQYF
>TRBV25-1|.|.|TRBJ2-5
TGTGCCAGCAGTGAAGGAGGCAGCCTAAAGTCCCAAGAGACCCAGTACTTC
CASSEGGSLKSQETQYF
>TRBV4-2|few|TRBD2|TRBJ2-3
TGTGCCAGCAGCCAAGATTTACTAGCGGGAGCTACAGATACGCAGTATTTT
CASSQDLLAGATDTQYF